The present entry profiles one T cell receptor (beta chain) with its context. There is no known antigen for this receptor. One base away there is no much larger clone; base qualities are not given. This record comes from a study of a mutant IDH1 vaccine in newly diagnosed glioma (dated by TCRdb to the early 2020s). For context, the study as a whole: Vaccination began 4-6 weeks after radiotherapy alone, or alongside temozolomide cycles in the chemotherapy-containing groups. Of the approximately 35 treated patients, around 62% were male and roughly 40% were female, and a mean age of about 37 years was recorded. Prior to enrollment, patients had been given standard therapy consisting of radiotherapy alone, temozolomide alone, or radiochemotherapy with temozolomide, with the combination given to most patients. Visit V12 was the week-35 safety follow-up and visit V13 was the week-47 end of study. Peripheral blood was drawn at six visits: V03 (baseline), V05, V07, V10, V12 and V13. Longitudinal TCRB deep sequencing was performed for roughly 24 treated patients wherever samples were available for exploratory analyses.

The CDR3 sequence holds 15 residues, the cysteine and phenylalanine included. Only the CDR3 DNA is retained, 45 bases long and in frame from the first base. Deletion took 3 bases off V and 4 bases off J, with a span of 14 bases between the germline ends. The germline V gene sets CDR1 to SGHDT and CDR2 to YYEEEE. Study-wide conclusions, independent of this receptor: Immune responses induced by the vaccine were seen in around 94% of patients across multiple MHC alleles. Changes in the top peripheral T cell clonotypes picked up by TCRB sequencing did not appear to be linked to pseudoprogression. PBMC samples for TCRB deep sequencing were selected based on availability. It was noted by the authors that analyses of patient blood samples could not be reproduced owing to sample limitations.

Per the publication, the time point label means: week 47, end of study. A 20-mer mutant IDH1 peptide at 300 micrograms in Montanide made up each vaccine dose, which was injected subcutaneously together with topical imiquimod. Across visits V03 through V10, patients got a total of eight vaccinations, given in weeks 1, 3, 5, 7, 11, 15, 19 and 23. Newly diagnosed WHO grade 3 or 4 IDH1-mutant astrocytomas showing loss of nuclear ATRX were present in the donors. The samples were drawn from NOA16, a multicentre, single-arm, open-label phase I trial in Germany that tested a mutant IDH1 peptide vaccine in humans for the first time. Genomic DNA for TCRB sequencing was extracted from EDTA blood using the DNeasy Blood and Tissue Kit. Receptor libraries were prepared by the immunoSEQ multiplex PCR assay. Following the manufacturer's protocol, the hsTCRB Kit was used to amplify rearranged TCR beta chain sequences. TCRB libraries were sequenced on an Illumina MiSeq. Per the original workflow: Demultiplexing, trimming and gene mapping were performed with the kit vendor's proprietary platform. TCRdb provides this immuneACCESS table in a form limited to in-frame rearrangements. Some clones are lacking; in checked studies, under half of them reflect an unresolved V gene, and why the rest are absent is not known. The D gene and trimming were derived from the DNA, and the V and J assignments and clone size from that table. Across this sample there are around 40,000 clones, with about 80% seen only once. The ten top clones hold roughly a sixth of the sample.

This clonotype originated in a man between 18 and 29 years old with glioma. Some clones in this sample may be carry-over from other donors' samples. The V gene is TRBV5-6 and the J gene is TRBJ1-3; TRBD1 is possibly the D segment (6 matching bases). Specimen: PBMCs, collected from a glioma patient whose treatment included an IDH1 peptide vaccine. The CDR3 region: CASSWGASQGNTIYF. The nucleotide sequence reads as follows: TGTGCCAGCAGCTGGGGGGCTTCCCAGGGAAACACCATATATTTT.